The clone carrying this T cell receptor (beta chain) occurred a few times. The target antigen is unknown. Trimming took 4 bases from V and 2 from J, leaving 5 bases between them. The CDR3 contains 12 residues. Germline-derived CDR1 and CDR2 are SGHRS and YFSETQ. TCRdb independently ran MiXCR on the 5' RACE reads; one entry per CDR3 protein. The sample lists some 66,000 distinct CDR3 sequences, less than 5.5% occurring once. The data originate from a study of neurological immune-mediated disorders. Points from the study as a whole: The multiple sclerosis repertoire cluster had no clinical or MRI feature associated with it. Levels of TCR clonal expansion peaked in HTLV-1-associated myelopathy and reached their lowest in multiple sclerosis, under those of healthy controls. One cluster of related CDR3 sequences contained, by phylogenetic grouping, the repertoires of 18 of 34 multiple sclerosis patients and formed a possible signature.

The chain has TRBV5-1 and TRBJ2-3; D call uncertain. Sequenced sample: PBMCs. The source of this sequence is a young man with multiple sclerosis. The CDR3 sequence: CASSLYTDTQYF. The CDR3, as DNA: TGCGCCAGCAGCCTGTACACAGATACGCAGTATTTT.